The 5 T cell receptor beta chains given below trace back to one sample, sequenced in a study of OX40 agonist ivuxolimab in advanced cancers. The data were produced by immunoSEQ multiplex PCR, yet TCRdb's version contains in-frame clones alone and is incomplete. Of around 57,000 clones listed, 70% to 85% are singletons. The sample was CD4+ or CD8+ T cells sorted from blood, taken in a trial of the OX40 agonist ivuxolimab. All receptors come from an adult with an advanced solid tumor such as melanoma, head and neck, liver or kidney cancer.

For this clone: One end of the junction fails to match germline, which may point to a read error. Here the CDR3 DNA reads TGCGCCAGCAGCCAGGGACCAGCGGAGACCCAGTACTTC. It encodes CASSQGPAETQYF. The chain is built from TRBV28 and TRBJ2-5; D may be TRBD1 or TRBD2 (5 bases each). The V gene's germline CDR1 is MDHEN and CDR2 SYDVKM. The CDR3 has 13 amino acids.

V gene TRBV4-1 combines with J gene TRBJ2-1; the match to TRBD2 covers 9 bases. Germline V gene data show CDR1 as MGHRA and CDR2 as YSYEKL. The CDR3 spans 15 residues. J gave up 4 bases and V 5 bases, and 6 bases lay outside the gene matches. The CDR3 here is CASSYGLAKYNEQFF. The CDR3 bases are TGCGCCAGCAGCTACGGACTAGCGAAATACAATGAGCAGTTCTTC.

V is TRBV5-8 and J is TRBJ1-1; no clear D. V was cut by 6 bases and J by 1 base, with 13 bases left in between. The CDR3 covers 14 residues. Germline V gives CDR1 SGHTS, CDR2 YDEGEE. CDR3 residues: CASKSGGPNTEAFF. Written as DNA, the CDR3 is TGTGCCAGCAAATCCGGTGGACCGAACACTGAAGCTTTCTTT.

This chain links TRBV6-5 with TRBJ2-7; D possibly matches TRBD1 or TRBD2 (5 bases each). The V and J ends lost 8 bases and 0 bases respectively, with 17 bases between them. CDR3 size: 15 residues. Germline CDR1 is MNHEY and CDR2 is SVGAGI. The CDR3: CASFDGTRSSYEQYF. CDR3 bases: TGTGCCAGCTTCGACGGGACCCGTAGCTCCTACGAGCAGTACTTC.

The genes are TRBV7-8 and TRBJ2-2, with a tentative D call TRBD1 (6 bases). The V and J ends lost 4 bases and 3 bases respectively, with 15 bases between them. Per germline, CDR1 SGHVS and CDR2 FQNEAQ. The length of the CDR3 is 16 residues. CDR3 sequence reads: CASSSRVRGYTGELFF. CDR3 nucleotide sequence: TGTGCCAGCAGCTCCCGTGTCAGGGGATACACCGGGGAGCTGTTTTTT. The full variable domain, completed using reference TRBV7-8 and TRBJ2-2, is GAGVSQSPRYKVAKRGQDVALRCDPISGHVSLFWYQQALGQGPEFLTYFQNEAQLDKSGLPSDRFFAERPEGSVSTLKIQRTQQEDSAVYLCASSSRVRGYTGELFFGEGSRLTVL.